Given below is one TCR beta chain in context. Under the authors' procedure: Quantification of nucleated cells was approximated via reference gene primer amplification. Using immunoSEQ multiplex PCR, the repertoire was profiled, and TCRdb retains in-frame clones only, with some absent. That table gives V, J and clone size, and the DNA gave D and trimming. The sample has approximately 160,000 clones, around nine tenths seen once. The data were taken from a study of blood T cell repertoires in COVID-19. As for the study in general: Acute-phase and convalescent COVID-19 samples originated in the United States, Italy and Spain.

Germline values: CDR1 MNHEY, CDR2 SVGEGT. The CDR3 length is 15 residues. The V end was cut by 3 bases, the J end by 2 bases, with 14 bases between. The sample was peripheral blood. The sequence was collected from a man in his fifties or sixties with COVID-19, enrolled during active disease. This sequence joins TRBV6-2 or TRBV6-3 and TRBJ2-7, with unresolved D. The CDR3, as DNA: TGTGCCAGCAGTTATTCGTCGGGTTTCCCCTACGAGCAGTACTTC. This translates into CASSYSSGFPYEQYF.